The 4 T cell receptor beta chains below all came from one sample that was sequenced in a study of blood T cell repertoires in COVID-19. TCRdb's copy holds only in-frame clones and misses some; the assay was immunoSEQ multiplex PCR. The repertoire holds about 400,000 clones, with roughly 90% as singletons. Sequenced material: PBMCs or T cells enriched from blood (not recorded which). These receptors originate from a woman in her twenties or thirties with acute COVID-19.

The chain combines TRBV24-1 with TRBJ2-5; the match to TRBD1 covers 8 bases. V lost 4 bases and J lost 5; bases outside the gene matches: 11. The CDR3 runs 16 residues. Germline values: CDR1 KGHDR, CDR2 SFDVKD. CDR3 in DNA: TGTGCCACCAGTGACCTACCTCGGACAGGGTGGGAGACCCAGTACTTC. Amino acids: CATSDLPRTGWETQYF.

The rearrangement uses TRBV11-2 and TRBJ1-1; D is possibly TRBD1 (6 bases). The CDR3 length is 16 residues. Trimming left V 1 base short and J 8 bases short, with 20 bases between. CDR1 and CDR2 from the germline V gene are SGHAT and FQNNGV. The CDR3 sequence is CASSLGMQGNVGEAFF. DNA of the CDR3: TGTGCCAGCAGCTTAGGGATGCAGGGGAATGTGGGAGAAGCTTTCTTT. The full variable domain, its missing parts supplied by reference TRBV11-2 and TRBJ1-1, is EAGVAQSPRYKIIEKRQSVAFWCNPISGHATLYWYQQILGQGPKLLIQFQNNGVVDDSQLPKDRFSAERLKGVDSTLKIQPAKLEDSAVYLCASSLGMQGNVGEAFFGQGTRLTVV.

The CDR3: CASSLDPRTEAFF. Here the CDR3 DNA reads TGTGCCAGCAGCTTAGACCCGAGAACTGAAGCTTTCTTT. The genes are TRBV7-9 and TRBJ1-1; the D is unclear. This CDR3 region has 13 residues. Trimming left V 1 base short and J 5 bases short, with 8 bases between. Germline CDR1 SEHNR, CDR2 FQNEAQ (reference sequence).

The V and J genes are TRBV7-2 and TRBJ1-1; 9 bases are shared with TRBD1. Germline V CDR1 and CDR2: SGHTA, FQGNSA. This CDR3 has 13 residues. V was clipped by 1 base and J by 11 bases; unmatched bases: 5. In nucleotides, the CDR3 is TGTGCCAGCAGCTTAGTGGACAGGGGTTCGGCTTTCTTT. This translates into CASSLVDRGSAFF.